This record concerns one T cell receptor (beta chain) sequence. This clone appeared a few times. Its target antigen remains unknown. Within one base of it there is no much larger clone, and no base qualities were kept. TCRbeta CDR3 regions were amplified from genomic DNA using the immunoSEQ Assay, a bias-controlled multiplex PCR. Processing in the source paper ran as follows. The number of nucleated cells in each sample was estimated from the amplification of reference gene primers within the assay. To quantify the absolute abundance of each unique TCRbeta CDR3 rearrangement, sequence reads were collapsed and filtered. For each sample, productive Simpson clonality was calculated by taking the square root of Simpson's diversity index across productive rearrangements. The clones in this table, taken by TCRdb from immuneACCESS, are in-frame only. Not every clone is retained; where verified, under half of the shortfall comes from an unresolved V gene, and the cause of the rest is unknown. V, J and clone size are those of that table, while D and trimming were read from the DNA. Recorded for this sample are about 180,000 clones; around 85% of them occurred a single time. The ten largest clones represent about 20% of the sample.

One collaborating source in Seattle enrolled patients during active infection and followed them longitudinally through the course of disease. Whole blood was collected in K2EDTA tubes by collaborating institutions according to the institutions' own protocols. For TCRbeta analysis, collaborators shipped samples in one of three forms: frozen whole blood, isolated PBMCs, or DNA extracted from either of those sample types. This sample is part of a study of blood T cell repertoires in COVID-19 (dated by TCRdb to 2020 to 2021). For the study in its entirety: Collaborator samples came from the United States, Italy and Spain and covered acute and convalescent phases of COVID-19. The sample metadata nearly always contained a de-identified subject ID, COVID-19 status, age in years and sex. The prospective study material was composed of cDNA or gDNA derived from T cells, B-cell-depleted T cells, or PBMCs. The repertoires were made available in a free public database intended to serve as a resource for research on the immune response to SARS-CoV-2. The dataset comprised deeply sampled blood TCRbeta repertoires from subjects exposed to, actively infected with, or recovered from COVID-19. Where HLA class I and class II types were available, the types were taken from metadata supplied by the sample provider, not from assay-based typing. The samples were drawn from two sources: the first 160 participants of the ongoing ImmuneRACE study, and fewer than 1,500 subjects contributed by 6 global collaborators.

Study-wide conclusions, independent of this receptor: How much clinical and demographic metadata was included differed by source and by participant, and the metadata was provided uncurated.

From V the trimming removes 0 bases and from J it removes 0 bases, while the gene matches leave 5 bases of the junction unaccounted for. The CDR3 spans 17 residues, from the cysteine through the phenylalanine. Only the CDR3 part of the read is kept: 51 bases, read in frame from the first base. CDR1 and CDR2 are drawn from the germline V gene: MNHEY, SVGEGT. Source material: peripheral blood. The clonotype was recovered from a person aged 70 to 85 with COVID-19, enrolled during active disease. Recombination linked TRBV6-2 or TRBV6-3 to TRBJ1-5, with 7 central nucleotides matching TRBD1. The CDR3 reads CASSYSGDRYSNQPQHF. The DNA sequence is as follows: TGTGCCAGCAGTTACTCGGGGGACAGATATAGCAATCAGCCCCAGCATTTT.